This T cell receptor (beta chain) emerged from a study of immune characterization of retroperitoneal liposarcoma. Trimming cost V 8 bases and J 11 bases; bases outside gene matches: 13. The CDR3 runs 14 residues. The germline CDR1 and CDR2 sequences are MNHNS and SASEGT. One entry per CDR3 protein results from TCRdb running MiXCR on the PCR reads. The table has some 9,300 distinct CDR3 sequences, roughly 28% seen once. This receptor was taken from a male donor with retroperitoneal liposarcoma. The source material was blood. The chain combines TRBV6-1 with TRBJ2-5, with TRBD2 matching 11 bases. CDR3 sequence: CASQLAGAGSEQYF. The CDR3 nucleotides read TGTGCCAGCCAACTAGCGGGAGCCGGAAGTGAGCAGTACTTC.